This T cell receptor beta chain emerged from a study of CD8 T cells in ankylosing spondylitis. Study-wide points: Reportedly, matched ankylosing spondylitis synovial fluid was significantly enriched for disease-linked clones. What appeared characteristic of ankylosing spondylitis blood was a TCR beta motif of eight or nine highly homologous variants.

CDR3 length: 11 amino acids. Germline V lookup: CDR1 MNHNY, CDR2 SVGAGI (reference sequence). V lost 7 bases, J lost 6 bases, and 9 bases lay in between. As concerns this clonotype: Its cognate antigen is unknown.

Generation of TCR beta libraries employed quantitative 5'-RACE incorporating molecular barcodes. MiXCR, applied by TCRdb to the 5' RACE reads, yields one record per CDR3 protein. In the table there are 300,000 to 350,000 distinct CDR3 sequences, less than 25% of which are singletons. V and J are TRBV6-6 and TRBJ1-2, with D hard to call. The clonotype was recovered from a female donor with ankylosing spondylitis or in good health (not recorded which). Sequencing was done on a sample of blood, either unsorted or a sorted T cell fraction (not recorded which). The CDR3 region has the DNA TGTGCCAGCAATCGGGGAGATGGCTACACCTTC. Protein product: CASNRGDGYTF.